This T cell receptor beta chain was recorded in a study of T cells in Graves' hyperthyroidism and ophthalmopathy. Overall study results and limits: The model identified upcoming ophthalmopathy a median approximately seven months ahead of onset. Most expanded thyroid clonotypes above 0.001 recurred in blood.

This clonotype was counted ten times or more. Its specificity is unknown. CDR3 length: 11 residues. Trimming shortened V by 4 bases and J by 5 bases, and 9 bases separated the two germline ends. Germline assignment: CDR1 GTSNPN and CDR2 SVGIG (reference sequence). Ophthalmopathy in the patients scored at least 3 on Clinical Activity Score and at least 4 on NOSPECS grade, lasting under 3 months. Template material for amplifying TCR beta CDR3 regions consisted of RNA transcripts. When the TCR CDR3 underwent first-round RT-PCR, the HTBI primer set was used. TCRdb independently ran MiXCR on the multiplex PCR reads; one entry per CDR3 protein. The sample lists about 350,000 distinct CDR3 sequences, roughly 18% occurring once.

The chain has TRBV30 and TRBJ2-7, with D possibly matching TRBD1 (5 bases). This TCR derives from a woman in her forties with Graves' ophthalmopathy. The sequenced sample consisted of blood. The CDR3 sequence is CAWKTAHEQYF. The CDR3 DNA sequence: TGTGCCTGGAAGACAGCTCACGAGCAGTACTTC. Complete variable domain (other parts from reference TRBV30 and TRBJ2-7): SQTIHQWPATLVQPVGSPLSLECTVEGTSNPNLYWYRQAAGRGLQLLFYSVGIGQISSEVPQNLSASRPQDRQFILSSKKLLLSDSGFYLCAWKTAHEQYFGPGTRLTVT.